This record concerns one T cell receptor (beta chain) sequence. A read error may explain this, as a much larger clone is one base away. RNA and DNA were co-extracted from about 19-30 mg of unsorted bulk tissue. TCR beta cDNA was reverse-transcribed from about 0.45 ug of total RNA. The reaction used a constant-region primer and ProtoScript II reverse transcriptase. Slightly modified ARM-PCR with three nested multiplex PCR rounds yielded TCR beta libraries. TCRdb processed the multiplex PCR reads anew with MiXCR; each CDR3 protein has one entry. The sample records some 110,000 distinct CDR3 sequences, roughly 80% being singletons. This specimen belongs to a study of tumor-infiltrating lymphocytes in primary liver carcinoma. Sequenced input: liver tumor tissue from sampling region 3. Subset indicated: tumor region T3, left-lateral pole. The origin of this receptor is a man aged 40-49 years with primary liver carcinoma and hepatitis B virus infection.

CDR3 sequence: CASSYSTGLGKLFF. The CDR3 DNA sequence: TGTGCCAGCAGCTACTCGACAGGGCTCGGGAAGCTGTTTTTT. The chain has TRBV7-3 and TRBJ2-2, with 7 bases lining up with TRBD1. Germline loops: CDR1 SGHTA, CDR2 FQGTGA. The CDR3 has 14 residues.